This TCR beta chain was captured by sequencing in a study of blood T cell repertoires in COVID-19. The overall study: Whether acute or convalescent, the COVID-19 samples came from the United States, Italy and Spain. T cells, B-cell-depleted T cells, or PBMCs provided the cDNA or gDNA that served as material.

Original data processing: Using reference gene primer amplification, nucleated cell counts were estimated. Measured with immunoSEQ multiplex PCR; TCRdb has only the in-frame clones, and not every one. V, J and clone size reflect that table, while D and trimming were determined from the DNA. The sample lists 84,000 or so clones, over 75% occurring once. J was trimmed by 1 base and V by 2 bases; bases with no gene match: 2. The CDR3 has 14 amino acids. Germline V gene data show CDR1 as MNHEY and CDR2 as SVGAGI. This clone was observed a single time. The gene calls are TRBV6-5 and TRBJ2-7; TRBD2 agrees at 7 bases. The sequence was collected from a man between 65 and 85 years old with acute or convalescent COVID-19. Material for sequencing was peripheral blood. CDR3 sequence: CASSYNGGSYEQYF. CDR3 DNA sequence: TGTGCCAGCAGTTACAACGGGGGGTCCTACGAGCAGTACTTC.